This T cell receptor (beta chain) originates from a study of blood T cells in healthy people across ages. V lost 6 bases and J lost 2, with 12 bases in between. The CDR3 has 14 residues. CDR1 is MNHNY and CDR2 is SVGAGI in the germline V gene (reference sequence). The study, taken as a whole, reports: Diversity of TCR beta per million T cells declined in a roughly linear way with age.

Caucasian individuals from Russia who were healthy and aged roughly 6 to 95 acted as donors. The amount of total RNA extracted per sample was at least 5.5 micrograms. Concerning this clonotype: Antigen specificity is unknown.

Using a J-beta primer mix together with a sample-barcoded 5' primer, a second PCR was run for about 6 to 12 cycles. With 12 random nucleotides, a template-switch adaptor tagged each individual cDNA molecule. TCRdb re-derived calls from the 5' RACE reads in MiXCR, one entry per CDR3 protein. The sample carries hundreds of thousands of distinct CDR3 sequences, over 40% recorded once. This sequence originates from a woman over 75 in good health. Material: blood. This chain uses TRBV6-6 with TRBJ2-3, with a weak D call TRBD1 (7 bases). CDR3 loop: CASRRDRYTDTQYF. CDR3 bases: TGTGCCAGCAGGCGGGACAGATACACAGATACGCAGTATTTT.